What follows are 26 T cell receptor beta chains derived from one specimen sequenced in a study of Ad26.COV2.S vaccination and SARS-CoV-2 variants. Stated treatment: 15 to 20 received Ad26.COV2.S at low or high dose, single or two shots; 5 received placebo; per-sample allocation not given. The samples date from day 63 after the first vaccine or placebo injection. The protocol was immunoSEQ multiplex PCR, while the TCRdb copy is restricted to in-frame clones and leaves out a portion. The repertoire includes more than 350,000 clones, about 93% of them detected once, and approximately 12% sits in the top ten. This specimen consisted of peripheral blood, obtained in a trial of Ad26.COV2.S vaccine versus placebo. The receptor set was obtained from a person aged 18-60 years who received the Ad26.COV2.S COVID-19 vaccine or a placebo.

This clone occurred a few times. V gene TRBV10-2 combines with J gene TRBJ2-7, with TRBD2 matching over 7 bases. J was trimmed by 2 bases and V by 6 bases; bases with no gene match: 4. Germline V CDR1 and CDR2: WSHSY, SAAADI. The CDR3 is made up of 13 amino acids. The CDR3 reads CASSPSGPYEQYF. In DNA form, the CDR3 reads TGCGCCAGCAGCCCTAGCGGACCCTACGAGCAGTACTTC.

The chain joins TRBV7-9 to TRBJ2-1, with 11 bases matching TRBD2. This CDR3 spans 15 amino acids. J gave up 4 bases and V 5 bases, and 4 bases lay outside the gene matches. In germline, CDR1 is SEHNR, CDR2 FQNEAQ (reference sequence). The DNA of the CDR3 is TGTGCCAGCAGCGCGACTAGCGGGATTTACAATGAGCAGTTCTTC. Its protein is CASSATSGIYNEQFF.

This chain uses TRBV28 with TRBJ2-7; D is unclear. Trimming stripped 6 bases from V and 2 bases from J, with 8 bases between. The CDR3 loop spans 12 amino acids. CDR1 is MDHEN, CDR2 SYDVKM, per germline. CDR3 region: CASSLGTYEQYF. The CDR3 DNA reads TGTGCCAGCAGCTTAGGGACCTACGAGCAGTACTTC.

The J gene is TRBJ2-1, the V gene TRBV12-5, with 8 bases aligning to TRBD2. This CDR3 spans 13 amino acids. Per the germline V gene, CDR1 is LGHNT and CDR2 is FRNRAP. V lost 4 bases, J lost 8 bases, and 4 bases stayed unmatched. The CDR3 bases are TGTGCTAGTGGTTGGGAGCGGGAGTATGAGCAGTTCTTC. It specifies CASGWEREYEQFF.

V and J are TRBV30 and TRBJ2-3; D unresolved. The CDR3 extends over 12 amino acids. Germline V lookup: CDR1 GTSNPN, CDR2 SVGIG (reference sequence). With 2 bases removed from V and 4 bases from J, the gap between germline ends came to 7 bases. In nucleotides, the CDR3 is TGTGCCTGGAGTTTAGTTGCAGATACGCAGTATTTT. Amino acid sequence: CAWSLVADTQYF.

The genes are TRBV6-5 and TRBJ2-1; 10 nucleotides agree with TRBD2. With V trimmed by 7 bases and J by 8 bases, 8 bases remained unmatched. CDR1 MNHEY and CDR2 SVGAGI come from the germline V gene. The CDR3 contains 14 residues. The CDR3 loop is CASTAGTSVDEQFF. In DNA, the CDR3 is TGTGCCAGCACCGCCGGGACTAGCGTCGATGAGCAGTTCTTC.

The CDR3 spells CASALGAYNEQFF. The CDR3 DNA sequence: TGTGCTAGTGCCTTAGGAGCTTACAATGAGCAGTTCTTC. The J gene is TRBJ2-1, the V gene TRBV12-5, with unresolved D. The length of the CDR3 is 13 residues. Looked up from germline, CDR1 is LGHNT and CDR2 is FRNRAP. V was trimmed by 7 bases and J by 4 bases, leaving 11 bases between them.

The chain has TRBV7-8 and TRBJ2-2; 10 bases map to TRBD1. The trim removed 1 base at V and 4 bases at J, leaving 3 bases unmatched. Germline values: CDR1 SGHVS, CDR2 FQNEAQ. This CDR3 spans 16 amino acids. The CDR3 sequence is CASSLGWTGGTGELFF. CDR3 in DNA: TGTGCCAGCAGCTTAGGTTGGACAGGGGGCACCGGGGAGCTGTTTTTT. The full variable domain, with the rest looked up from reference TRBV7-8 and TRBJ2-2, is GAGVSQSPRYKVAKRGQDVALRCDPISGHVSLFWYQQALGQGPEFLTYFQNEAQLDKSGLPSDRFFAERPEGSVSTLKIQRTQQEDSAVYLCASSLGWTGGTGELFFGEGSRLTVL.

This clone was seen only a few times. The rearrangement links TRBV6-2 or TRBV6-3 to TRBJ2-7; 7 bases are shared with TRBD2. Germline CDR1 reads MNHEY; CDR2 reads SVGEGT. This CDR3 spans 13 amino acids. The V segment lost 0 bases and the J segment 5 bases; nucleotides outside the gene matches: 1. CDR3 residues: CASSYSGLDEQYF. The CDR3 DNA reads TGTGCCAGCAGTTACTCCGGACTAGACGAGCAGTACTTC.

The V call is TRBV5-1, the J call TRBJ1-3, with D unresolved. Trimming removed 4 bases at V and 0 bases at J, with 14 bases between. There are 16 residues in the CDR3. Germline V CDR1 and CDR2: SGHRS, YFSETQ. The CDR3 region has the DNA TGCGCCAGCAGCCCGGTTCCGGGGAGCTCTGGAAACACCATATATTTT. It encodes CASSPVPGSSGNTIYF. Supplemented by reference TRBV5-1 and TRBJ1-3, the full variable domain reads KAGVTQTPRYLIKTRGQQVTLSCSPISGHRSVSWYQQTPGQGLQFLFEYFSETQRNKGNFPGRFSGRQFSNSRSEMNVSTLELGDSALYLCASSPVPGSSGNTIYFGEGSWLTVV.

This chain connects TRBV18 to TRBJ2-7; D possibly corresponds to TRBD1 (6 bases). V lost 4 bases, J lost 6 bases, and 16 bases lay in between. The length of the CDR3 is 14 residues. Germline assignment: CDR1 KGHSH and CDR2 LQKENI. CDR3 region: CASSLYGTGSEQYF. CDR3 nucleotides: TGTGCCAGCTCACTTTACGGAACAGGGAGCGAGCAGTACTTC.

This chain joins TRBV18 and TRBJ2-2; 9 bases line up with TRBD1. The junction had 11 bases not matched to a gene; V was cut back by 5 bases and J by 4 bases. Germline lookup yields CDR1 KGHSH and CDR2 LQKENI. The CDR3 is 17 amino acids. This CDR3 reads CASSSTGGIQGTGELFF. The CDR3 coding sequence is TGTGCCAGCTCATCGACAGGGGGAATTCAGGGCACCGGGGAGCTGTTTTTT.

This chain connects TRBV4-1 to TRBJ2-5, with a weak D call TRBD1 (6 bases). CDR3 length equals 15 residues. Between the trimmed V and J ends, which lost 0 bases and 0 bases, there was a span of 8 bases. Germline CDR1 MGHRA, CDR2 YSYEKL. The CDR3 DNA reads TGCGCCAGCAGCCAAGATGGACAGTACCAAGAGACCCAGTACTTC. It codes for CASSQDGQYQETQYF.

The chain recombines TRBV5-5 with TRBJ1-3, with D unresolved. The CDR3 runs 16 residues. The germline V gene encodes CDR1 SGHKS and CDR2 YYEKEE (reference sequence). V lost 0 bases and J lost 4, with 14 bases in between. The CDR3 sequence is CASSLVASQAGNTIYF. The CDR3 DNA sequence: TGTGCCAGCAGCTTGGTGGCCTCGCAAGCAGGAAACACCATATATTTT.

The chain carries TRBV2 and TRBJ1-1, with TRBD1 as a possible D gene (5 bases). V lost 8 bases to trimming and J lost 0 bases, with 10 bases between them. The germline V gene encodes CDR1 SNHLY and CDR2 FYNNEI. The CDR3 runs 13 residues. CDR3 bases: TGTGCCAGCCGGGGGACGGTGAACACTGAAGCTTTCTTT. It specifies CASRGTVNTEAFF.

The J gene is TRBJ2-7, the V gene TRBV11-1; 7 nucleotides line up with TRBD2. This CDR3 has 15 residues. V shed 1 base, J shed 2 bases, and the junction held 5 bases outside the gene matches. The germline gives CDR1 SGHAT, CDR2 FQDESV (reference sequence). CDR3 loop: CASSLDRDYTYEQYF. CDR3 coding DNA: TGTGCCAGCAGCTTAGACCGGGACTACACCTACGAGCAGTACTTC.

The genes are TRBV6-5 and TRBJ2-3; TRBD1 or TRBD2 may be the D gene (6 bases each). CDR1 is MNHEY, CDR2 SVGAGI, per germline. Between the trimmed V and J ends, which lost 7 bases and 12 bases, there was a span of 20 bases. This CDR3 comprises 13 residues. The CDR3 here is CASTGRSRQDQYF. CDR3 nucleotide sequence: TGTGCCAGCACTGGGAGGAGCAGACAGGACCAGTATTTT.

With respect to this clone: Other DNA sequences in the sample encode the same CDR3. The rearrangement uses TRBV30 and TRBJ2-7, with D possibly matching TRBD1 (6 bases). V lost 3 bases, J lost 1 base, and 7 bases lay in between. CDR3 length equals 12 residues. Germline V gene data show CDR1 as GTSNPN and CDR2 as SVGIG (reference sequence). This CDR3 is CAWSQGSYEQYF. CDR3 nucleotides: TGTGCCTGGAGCCAGGGGTCCTACGAGCAGTACTTC. Full variable domain (missing parts from reference TRBV30 and TRBJ2-7): SQTIHQWPATLVQPVGSPLSLECTVEGTSNPNLYWYRQAAGRGLQLLFYSVGIGQISSEVPQNLSASRPQDRQFILSSKKLLLSDSGFYLCAWSQGSYEQYFGPGTRLTVT.

The CDR3 DNA sequence: TGTGCCAGCAGCTTAAGGACATACCAAGAGACCCAGTACTTC. Its protein product is CASSLRTYQETQYF. This chain uses TRBV5-4 with TRBJ2-5; D may be TRBD1 (5 bases). The germline V gene encodes CDR1 SGHNT and CDR2 YYREEE (reference sequence). The V end lost 2 bases, the J end lost 0 bases, and 8 bases lay between the germline ends. The CDR3 has 14 residues.

The gene calls are TRBV19 and TRBJ2-1; 10 bases map to TRBD2. Germline lookup yields CDR1 LNHDA and CDR2 SQIVND (reference sequence). The length of the CDR3 is 17 residues. The ends lost 5 bases at V and 5 bases at J; junction bases unmatched: 12. The DNA of the CDR3 is TGTGCCAGTAGTGTACTAGCGGGGCGAGCGGTGGACAATGAGCAGTTCTTC. Encoded protein: CASSVLAGRAVDNEQFF.

Written as DNA, the CDR3 is TGTGCCAGCAGCCTCCGACAGGGGTCTGAGCAGTTCTTC. Amino acid sequence: CASSLRQGSEQFF. V and J are TRBV12-3 or TRBV12-4 and TRBJ2-1; 8 nucleotides agree with TRBD1. The CDR3 consists of 13 residues. V was pared by 6 bases and J by 9 bases, with 7 bases of the junction left unmatched.

This rearrangement joins TRBV7-2 to TRBJ2-1; D uncertain. V was clipped by 5 bases and J by 0 bases, with 8 bases between them. Looked up from germline, CDR1 is SGHTA and CDR2 is FQGNSA. This CDR3 has 14 residues. CDR3 in DNA: TGTGCCAGCAGCCCCGGATACTCCTACAATGAGCAGTTCTTC. This codes for CASSPGYSYNEQFF.

The rearrangement links TRBV7-2 to TRBJ2-3; 9 bases fit TRBD1. The trim removed 5 bases at V and 4 bases at J, leaving 4 bases unmatched. From germline, CDR1 is SGHTA and CDR2 FQGNSA. There are 14 residues in the CDR3. CDR3 sequence (DNA): TGTGCCAGCAGCCGGGGACAGGGAGCAGATACGCAGTATTTT. Translated: CASSRGQGADTQYF.

This clone appeared a few times. This sample also contains other DNA sequences that code for the same CDR3. The chain carries TRBV12-3 or TRBV12-4 and TRBJ1-1; D call uncertain. This CDR3 contains 13 residues. V shed 8 bases and J shed 1 base, with 11 bases lying between them. Written as DNA, the CDR3 is TGTGCCAGCTCATTGGGCAGGAACACTGAAGCTTTCTTT. It is translated as CASSLGRNTEAFF.

The chain couples TRBV5-1 to TRBJ2-1, with D possibly being TRBD2 (6 bases). The V gene's germline CDR1 is SGHRS and CDR2 YFSETQ. The CDR3 contains 16 residues. V was trimmed by 3 bases and J by 3 bases, leaving 16 bases between them. In DNA, the CDR3 is TGCGCCAGCAGCTCAAACGGGGAGGTAGTCTACAATGAGCAGTTCTTC. It translates to CASSSNGEVVYNEQFF.

About this clone: Other DNA sequences from this sample encode an identical CDR3 as well. The chain couples TRBV24-1 to TRBJ2-6; D call uncertain. Germline values: CDR1 KGHDR, CDR2 SFDVKD. The length of the CDR3 is 12 residues. Trimming took 5 bases from V and 4 from J, leaving 2 bases between them. The CDR3: CATSGGANVLTF. DNA of the CDR3: TGTGCCACCAGTGGCGGGGCCAACGTCCTGACTTTC.